Sequencing of this T cell receptor beta chain was carried out in a study of human T cells and chemical hapten exposure. Background on the study: There were per-sample TCR yield variations, arising mainly from small pooled library volume differences.

Using its own MiXCR run on the RACE reads, TCRdb lists one record per CDR3 protein. The sample has about 35,000 distinct CDR3 sequences, 9% to 15% seen once. The table lists this clonotype with many counts. Time point meaning: pre-sensitization, week 0. Regarding treatment: therapeutic diphenylcyclopropenone sensitization with weekly scalp DPC. Blood, whole and unfractionated, served as the source for total RNA extraction. Blood draws came before every patch-test application. Alopecia patients between 18 and 70 years old and suitable for DPC were used as donors. The CDR3 has 16 residues. The V segment lost 2 bases and the J segment 4 bases; nucleotides outside the gene matches: 9.

This TCR was sampled from a woman aged 40 to 49 with alopecia areata. Some clones in this sample may be carry-over from other donors' samples. The chain employs TRBV12-3 or TRBV12-4 and TRBJ1-2; 8 bases agree with TRBD1. The sequences come from whole blood, collected in connection with sensitization to the hapten diphenylcyclopropenone (DPC). The CDR3 loop reads CASSLSDRADGYGYTF. The CDR3 nucleotides read TGTGCCAGCAGTTTATCGGACAGGGCGGATGGCTATGGCTACACCTTC.